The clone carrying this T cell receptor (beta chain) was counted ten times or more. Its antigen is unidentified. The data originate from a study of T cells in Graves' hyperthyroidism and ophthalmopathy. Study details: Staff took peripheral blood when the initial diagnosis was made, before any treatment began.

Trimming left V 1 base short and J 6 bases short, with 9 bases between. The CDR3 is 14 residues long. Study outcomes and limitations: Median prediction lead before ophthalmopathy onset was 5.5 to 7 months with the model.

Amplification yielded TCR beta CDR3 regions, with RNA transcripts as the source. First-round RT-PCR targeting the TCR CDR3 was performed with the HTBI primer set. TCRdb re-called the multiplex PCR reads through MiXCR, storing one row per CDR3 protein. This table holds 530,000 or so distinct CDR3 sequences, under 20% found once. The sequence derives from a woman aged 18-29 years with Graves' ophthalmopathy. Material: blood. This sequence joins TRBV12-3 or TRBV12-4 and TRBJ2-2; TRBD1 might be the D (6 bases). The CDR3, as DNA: TGTGCCAGCAGTTTAGGGCAGGGGCCCGGGGAGCTGTTTTTT. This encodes CASSLGQGPGELFF.